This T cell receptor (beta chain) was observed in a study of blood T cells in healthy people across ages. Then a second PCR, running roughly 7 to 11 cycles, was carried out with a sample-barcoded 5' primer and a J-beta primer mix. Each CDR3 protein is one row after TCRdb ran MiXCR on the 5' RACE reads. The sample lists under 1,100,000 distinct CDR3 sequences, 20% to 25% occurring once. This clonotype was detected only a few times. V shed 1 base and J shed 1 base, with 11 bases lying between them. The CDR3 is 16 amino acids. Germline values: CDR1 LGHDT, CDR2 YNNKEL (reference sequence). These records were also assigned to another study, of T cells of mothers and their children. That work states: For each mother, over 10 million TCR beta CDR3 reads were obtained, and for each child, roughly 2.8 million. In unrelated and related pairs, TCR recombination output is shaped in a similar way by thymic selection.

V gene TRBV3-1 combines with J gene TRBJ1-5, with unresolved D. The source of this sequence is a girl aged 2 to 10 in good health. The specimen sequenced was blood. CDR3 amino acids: CASSQGHPYSNQPQHF. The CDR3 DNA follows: TGTGCCAGCAGCCAAGGCCACCCCTACAGCAATCAGCCCCAGCATTTT.